A selection of T cell receptor beta chains follows, all from one sample in a study of beta chain features in type 1 diabetes. Some clones are missing from TCRdb's copy, which holds only in-frame ones; the method was immunoSEQ multiplex PCR. The data hold about 650,000 clones, with roughly 12% observed a single time. Sequenced material: naive CD4+ T cells from blood. The source is a young man with type 1 diabetes. CDR3s include the opening cysteine and the closing phenylalanine or tryptophan. D genes are given only for firm matches. Some rows mark clone size as missing; the rest say once, few, many or name a class of expanded clone.

CDR3nt,CDR3aa,abundance,d_gene,v_gene,j_gene
TGTGCCAGCAGCCAACCCACAGGAGGCACTGAAGCTTTCTTT,CASSQPTGGTEAFF,.,.,TRBV4-2,TRBJ1-1
TGTGCCTGGAGTCCACCCTGGTCCCAATACAATGAGCAGTTCTTC,CAWSPPWSQYNEQFF,.,.,TRBV30,TRBJ2-1
TGCGCCAGCAGCCGCAGGGGCGGGTACACTGAAGCTTTCTTT,CASSRRGGYTEAFF,.,.,TRBV4-3,TRBJ1-1
TGCAGCGTCGCGTTACTAGCCAAAAACATTCAGTACTTC,CSVALLAKNIQYF,few,.,TRBV29-1,TRBJ2-4
TGTGCCAGCGAGAAGGCCCCCAGCACCGGGGAGCTGTTTTTT,CASEKAPSTGELFF,few,.,TRBV2,TRBJ2-2
TGTGCCAGCAGCTCCCCGGGGGGCGAGCAGTACTTC,CASSSPGGEQYF,.,TRBD2,TRBV7-2,TRBJ2-7
TGTGCCAGCAGCTCTGGCCAGGGGGCGGGAAACACCGTATATTTT,CASSSGQGAGNTVYF,.,TRBD1,TRBV9,TRBJ1-3
TGCGCCAGCAGCAGTAGTGGGCATAGGGACGAGCAGTACTTC,CASSSSGHRDEQYF,.,.,TRBV5-1,TRBJ2-7
TGTGCCAGCAGAGAGGGTAGCAATCAGCCCCAGCATTTT,CASREGSNQPQHF,.,.,TRBV28,TRBJ1-5
TGTGCCAGCAGTTCGGTATCTGGGGCCAACGTCCTGACTTTC,CASSSVSGANVLTF,.,.,TRBV28,TRBJ2-6
TGTGCCAGCAGCGTGGACAGTAACTATGGCTACACCTTC,CASSVDSNYGYTF,few,.,TRBV9,TRBJ1-2
TGTGCCTGGAGTGCACTAGCGGGGACTAGCACAGATACGCAGTATTTT,CAWSALAGTSTDTQYF,.,TRBD2,TRBV30,TRBJ2-3
TGTGCCAGCCGAGGGCCAGGGACCTACGAGCAGTACTTC,CASRGPGTYEQYF,few,.,TRBV7-2,TRBJ2-7
TGTGCCATCAGACACTATCCGGGACAGTCCTTCCACTTT,CAIRHYPGQSFHF,few,TRBD1,TRBV10-3,TRBJ1-6
TGTGCCAGCAGCCAAGCCGGGGAGAAAAACTATGGCTACACCTTC,CASSQAGEKNYGYTF,.,.,TRBV4-2,TRBJ1-2
TGCGCCAGCAGCCAAGCGACAGGGAGAGGATTCACTAACTATGGCTACACCTTC,CASSQATGRGFTNYGYTF,.,TRBD1,TRBV4-3,TRBJ1-2
TGTGCCACCAGCGGGGCGAGCTCCTACAATGAGCAGTTCTTC,CATSGASSYNEQFF,few,TRBD2,TRBV19,TRBJ2-1
TGTGCCAGCAGCTTGGCGAGGGCAGATACGCAGTATTTT,CASSLARADTQYF,.,.,TRBV5-4,TRBJ2-3
TGTGCCAGCAGCTTAGTCGCTGTGGGGACAGCGGCCCGGGAGCAGTACTTC,CASSLVAVGTAAREQYF,.,TRBD1,TRBV7-2,TRBJ2-7
TGCAGCGTTGAGGGCGGAAGCACAGATACGCAGTATTTT,CSVEGGSTDTQYF,.,.,TRBV29-1,TRBJ2-3
TGTGCCAGCAGGGCGGACCCGGGTCAGCCCCAGCATTTT,CASRADPGQPQHF,few,.,TRBV6-1,TRBJ1-5
TGTGCCTGGAATGGAGTCCGGGCCTCGGGAGAAAAACTGTTTTTT,CAWNGVRASGEKLFF,few,.,TRBV30,TRBJ1-4
TGTGCCAGCGGAACCTCACTAGCGGCACCTGGGACCCAGTACTTC,CASGTSLAAPGTQYF,few,TRBD2,TRBV19,TRBJ2-5
TGTGCCAGCAGTTTGTGGGGGGGTGGGAACGAGCAGTACTTC,CASSLWGGGNEQYF,.,TRBD2,TRBV27,TRBJ2-7
TGCGCCCATACTGCGGCGGGGGCGACCTACGAGCAGTACTTC,CAHTAAGATYEQYF,few,.,TRBV23-1,TRBJ2-7
TGCAGCGGCGGTCGGACAGGGGACTATGGCTACACCTTC,CSGGRTGDYGYTF,.,TRBD1,TRBV29-1,TRBJ1-2
TGTGCCTGGAGTGTGGCTGGGGGTTTGGAGACCCAGTACTTC,CAWSVAGGLETQYF,few,.,TRBV30,TRBJ2-5
TGTGCCAGCAGTGAAATGCAGGGCGGGTTGAATTCACCCCTCCACTTT,CASSEMQGGLNSPLHF,few,.,TRBV2,TRBJ1-6
TGCGCCAGCAGGCAGGGACAGAACACCGGGGAGCTGTTTTTT,CASRQGQNTGELFF,.,.,TRBV10-1,TRBJ2-2
TGTGCCAGTAGTGGGGACGGGGACTATGGCTACACCTTC,CASSGDGDYGYTF,few,.,TRBV19,TRBJ1-2
TGTGCCAGCAGTGCTCAGCGGACCCAAGAGACCCAGTACTTC,CASSAQRTQETQYF,few,.,TRBV2,TRBJ2-5
TGTGCCAGCAGCTTCGGACCCGGGAGGGAGCTGTTTTTT,CASSFGPGRELFF,few,.,TRBV11-3,TRBJ2-2
TGCGCCAGCAGCTTGTCCCTGCGAAGCGAGCCCTACGAGCAGTACTTC,CASSLSLRSEPYEQYF,few,.,TRBV5-1,TRBJ2-7
TGTGCCAGCAGCTTAGGGGGGACGGGTAACACTGAAGCTTTCTTT,CASSLGGTGNTEAFF,.,.,TRBV11-3,TRBJ1-1
TGTGCCAGCAGCCCGCTTGGGGCAACCTACGAGCAGTACTTC,CASSPLGATYEQYF,few,.,TRBV2,TRBJ2-7
TGTGCCAGCAGTGGAGGGACGGCGAATCAGCCCCAGCATTTT,CASSGGTANQPQHF,few,.,TRBV2,TRBJ1-5
TGCGCCAGCAGCCTTGGACAGGGCCCAGATACGCAGTATTTT,CASSLGQGPDTQYF,few,TRBD1,TRBV4-3,TRBJ2-3
TGCGCCAGCAGCTTGGAGGTTAACTATGGCTACACCTTC,CASSLEVNYGYTF,.,.,TRBV5-1,TRBJ1-2
TGTGCCAGCAGTTACGGGAGTGGGGTCCAAGGGGAGCTGTTTTTT,CASSYGSGVQGELFF,few,.,TRBV6-5,TRBJ2-2
TGTGCCAGCAGCTTTTTGACTAGCGGGGAGCAGTTCTTC,CASSFLTSGEQFF,.,TRBD2,TRBV5-6,TRBJ2-1
TGCAGCGCCTCTGGGGCCTCCTACGAGCAGTACTTC,CSASGASYEQYF,.,.,TRBV29-1,TRBJ2-7
TGTGCCAGCAGCCCGGGTGGCTTTTCACCCCTCCACTTT,CASSPGGFSPLHF,.,.,TRBV7-3,TRBJ1-6
TGTGCCAGCAGCTTACGTCCAAACTATGGCTACACCTTC,CASSLRPNYGYTF,.,.,TRBV28,TRBJ1-2
TGTGCCAGCAGCGGAACGACAGGTAGCAATCAGCCCCAGCATTTT,CASSGTTGSNQPQHF,.,.,TRBV7-9,TRBJ1-5
TGTGCCTGGAGTGTAACAGGGGGCCTAACTAATGAAAAACTGTTTTTT,CAWSVTGGLTNEKLFF,.,TRBD1,TRBV30,TRBJ1-4
TGTGCCAGTAGCCTCGGGCTCGAAGAGACCCAGTACTTC,CASSLGLEETQYF,few,.,TRBV19,TRBJ2-5
TGTGCCAGCAGATTAGTAACAGGGTTTGGAGATACGCAGTATTTT,CASRLVTGFGDTQYF,.,.,TRBV11-2,TRBJ2-3
TGTGCCAGCAGCCGTCGATCTAGCGGGGGGGCGGAGTACAATGAGCAGTTCTTC,CASSRRSSGGAEYNEQFF,.,TRBD2,TRBV4-2,TRBJ2-1
TGTGCCATCAGTGAAGGGCTAGCCAATGAGCAGTTCTTC,CAISEGLANEQFF,few,.,TRBV10-3,TRBJ2-1
TGTGCCAGTAGAAAATCGGGACAGGCAAACACCATATATTTT,CASRKSGQANTIYF,.,TRBD1,TRBV19,TRBJ1-3
TGTGCCAGCAGCTCCTCCTCTCTGTTCGGAAACACCATATATTTT,CASSSSSLFGNTIYF,few,.,TRBV7-9,TRBJ1-3
TGTGCCAGCTCCGGCAGAAGCAAAGAGACCCAGTACTTC,CASSGRSKETQYF,.,.,TRBV6-9,TRBJ2-5
TGTGCCAGTAGTATCGGGACAGGGAGAGAGACCCAGTACTTC,CASSIGTGRETQYF,few,TRBD1,TRBV19,TRBJ2-5
TGCGCCAGCAGCTTGGGTAGCGGGGTTTACAATGAGCAGTTCTTC,CASSLGSGVYNEQFF,.,TRBD2,TRBV5-1,TRBJ2-1
TGTGCCAGCAGCTTAGAACAGGACACTGAAGCTTTCTTT,CASSLEQDTEAFF,once,.,TRBV7-2,TRBJ1-1
TGTGCCAGCAGCCCCTGGCAGGACCTTCGGGATACGCAGTATTTT,CASSPWQDLRDTQYF,.,.,TRBV9,TRBJ2-3
TGTGCCAGCAGTTTTACAGGGGGCGAGTACAATGAGCAGTTCTTC,CASSFTGGEYNEQFF,few,TRBD1,TRBV28,TRBJ2-1